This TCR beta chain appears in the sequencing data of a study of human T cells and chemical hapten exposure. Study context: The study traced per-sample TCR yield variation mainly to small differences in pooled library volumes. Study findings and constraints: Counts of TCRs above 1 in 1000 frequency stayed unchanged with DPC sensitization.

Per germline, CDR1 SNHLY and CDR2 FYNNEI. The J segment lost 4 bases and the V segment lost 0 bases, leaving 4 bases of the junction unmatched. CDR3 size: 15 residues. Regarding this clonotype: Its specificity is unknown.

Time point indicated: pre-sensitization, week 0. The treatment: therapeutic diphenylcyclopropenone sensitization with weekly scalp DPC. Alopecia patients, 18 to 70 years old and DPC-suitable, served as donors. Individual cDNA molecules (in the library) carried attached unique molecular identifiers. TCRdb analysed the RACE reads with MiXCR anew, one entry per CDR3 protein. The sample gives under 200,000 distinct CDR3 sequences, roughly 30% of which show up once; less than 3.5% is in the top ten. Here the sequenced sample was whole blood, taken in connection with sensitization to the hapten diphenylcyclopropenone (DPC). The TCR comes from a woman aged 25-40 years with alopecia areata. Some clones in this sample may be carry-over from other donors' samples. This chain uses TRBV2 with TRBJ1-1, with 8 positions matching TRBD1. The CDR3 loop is CASSEATTGGTEAFF. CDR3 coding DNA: TGTGCCAGCAGTGAAGCCACAACAGGGGGCACTGAAGCTTTCTTT. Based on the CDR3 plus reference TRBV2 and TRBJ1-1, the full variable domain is EPEVTQTPSHQVTQMGQEVILRCVPISNHLYFYWYRQILGQKVEFLVSFYNNEISEKSEIFDDQFSVERPDGSNFTLKIRSTKLEDSAMYFCASSEATTGGTEAFFGQGTRLTVV.